One sample yielded the 27 T cell receptor beta chains listed below, sequenced in a study of blood T cell repertoires in COVID-19. TCRdb keeps only in-frame clones here, not all; method: immunoSEQ multiplex PCR. The sample lists more than 200,000 clones; 80% to 90% were seen once. Sample: peripheral blood. These receptors were taken from a woman older than 75 with acute or convalescent COVID-19.

V and J are TRBV5-6 and TRBJ1-2, with 8 bases lining up with TRBD1. The CDR3 loop spans 15 amino acids. CDR1 SGHDT and CDR2 YYEEEE come from the germline V gene. Trimming cost V 0 bases and J 4 bases; bases outside gene matches: 5. CDR3: CASSLAGTGLYGYTF. CDR3 nucleotide sequence: TGTGCCAGCAGCTTGGCGGGGACAGGCCTCTATGGCTACACCTTC.

This chain uses TRBV18 with TRBJ1-2; D gene ambiguous. The CDR3 has 14 residues. Germline V gene sequence: CDR1 KGHSH, CDR2 LQKENI. V gave up 0 bases and J gave up 4 bases, with 9 bases separating them. The CDR3 DNA follows: TGTGCCAGCTCACCACCGCGCCCCCTCTATGGCTACACCTTC. Its translation: CASSPPRPLYGYTF.

The rearrangement links TRBV12-5 to TRBJ1-2, with 8 positions matching TRBD1. CDR3 length: 13 residues. The ends lost 1 base at V and 7 bases at J; junction bases unmatched: 2. The germline V gene has CDR1 LGHNT and CDR2 FRNRAP. The CDR3 DNA reads as TGTGCTAGTGGTTTGGCCGACAGGGGTGGCTACACCTTC. Its protein is CASGLADRGGYTF.

This chain connects TRBV7-2 to TRBJ1-1; D is undetermined. The CDR3 consists of 14 residues. Germline V CDR1 and CDR2: SGHTA, FQGNSA. V was cut by 5 bases and J by 3 bases, with 13 bases left in between. The CDR3 region has the DNA TGTGCCAGCAGCCCCCCGGGGAGGGACACTGAAGCTTTCTTT. This codes for CASSPPGRDTEAFF. Looking up the rest from reference TRBV7-2 and TRBJ1-1 gives the full variable domain: GAGVSQSPSNKVTEKGKDVELRCDPISGHTALYWYRQSLGQGLEFLIYFQGNSAPDKSGLPSDRFSAERTGGSVSTLTIQRTQQEDSAVYLCASSPPGRDTEAFFGQGTRLTVV.

In DNA form, the CDR3 reads TGTGCCAGACTAGCGGGGGGAGTCGAGGGAAAGACCCAGTACTTC. Its translation: CARLAGGVEGKTQYF. This chain joins TRBV6-5 and TRBJ2-5, with 12 bases lining up with TRBD2. This CDR3 has 15 residues. The V segment lost 9 bases and the J segment 6 bases; nucleotides outside the gene matches: 11. Germline lookup yields CDR1 MNHEY and CDR2 SVGAGI.

The chain carries TRBV18 and TRBJ1-3; 7 positions agree with TRBD1. The germline V gene has CDR1 KGHSH and CDR2 LQKENI. The CDR3 extends over 16 amino acids. V shed 3 bases, J shed 2 bases, and the junction held 7 bases outside the gene matches. The CDR3 loop reads CASSPGGQSAGNTIYF. In DNA, the CDR3 is TGTGCCAGCTCACCGGGGGGACAGTCGGCTGGAAACACCATATATTTT.

The V call is TRBV6-2 or TRBV6-3, the J call TRBJ1-2; D ambiguous. Deletions cut 5 bases from V and 5 bases from J, with 9 bases between. The CDR3 runs to 12 residues. CDR1 and CDR2 from the germline V gene are MNHEY and SVGEGT. CDR3 loop: CASSRELYGYTF. The CDR3 region has the DNA TGTGCCAGCAGTCGAGAGCTGTATGGCTACACCTTC.

The V gene is TRBV13, the J gene TRBJ2-1, with a weak D call TRBD1 (5 bases). This CDR3 is 12 amino acids long. Trimming took off 5 bases at V and 9 bases at J, with 11 bases between the two ends. Germline V lookup: CDR1 PRHDT, CDR2 FYEKMQ (reference sequence). CDR3 coding DNA: TGTGCCAGCAGCGTCCAGGGTATTGAGCAGTTCTTC. It translates to CASSVQGIEQFF. The full variable domain, with the rest looked up from reference TRBV13 and TRBJ2-1, is AAGVIQSPRHLIKEKRETATLKCYPIPRHDTVYWYQQGPGQDPQFLISFYEKMQSDKGSIPDRFSAQQFSDYHSELNMSSLELGDSALYFCASSVQGIEQFFGPGTRLTVL.

The chain couples TRBV15 to TRBJ1-2; D gene unclear. Trimming removed 4 bases at V and 3 bases at J, with 12 bases between. This CDR3 spans 14 amino acids. Germline lookup yields CDR1 LNHNV and CDR2 YYDKDF (reference sequence). In DNA form, the CDR3 reads TGTGCCACCAGCACGGGGTGGGCCTACTATGGCTACACCTTC. It translates to CATSTGWAYYGYTF. Supplemented by reference TRBV15 and TRBJ1-2, the full variable domain reads DAMVIQNPRYQVTQFGKPVTLSCSQTLNHNVMYWYQQKSSQAPKLLFHYYDKDFNNEADTPDNFQSRRPNTSFCFLDIRSPGLGDTAMYLCATSTGWAYYGYTFGSGTRLTVV.

Comments on this clone: The DNA is left out, because the CDR3 cannot be placed on it with certainty; the CDR3 is given as TCRdb lists it. The genes are TRBV27 and TRBJ1-5; whether TRBD1, the table's D call, matches the DNA was not checked. Germline V gene data show CDR1 as MNHEY and CDR2 as SMNVEV (reference sequence). The CDR3 numbers 15 amino acids, ends counted. The CDR3 sequence is CASSFGTGSNQPRHF.

V is TRBV19 and J is TRBJ1-3; 7 nucleotides align to TRBD1. This CDR3 region has 19 residues. Trimming took 6 bases from V and 1 from J; bases not matched to a gene: 18. Germline V CDR1 and CDR2: LNHDA, SQIVND (reference sequence). Here the CDR3 DNA reads TGTGCCAGTAGGAAAGGGGAGACAGGGCCGTTTTTTTCTGGAAACACCATATATTTT. As protein: CASRKGETGPFFSGNTIYF.

The chain carries TRBV27 and TRBJ2-7; 8 nucleotides match TRBD1. Germline V CDR1 and CDR2: MNHEY, SMNVEV (reference sequence). This CDR3 has 14 residues. With 3 bases clipped from V and 4 bases from J, the junction kept 5 bases outside the gene matches. The CDR3 region is CASSFSGGGYEQYF. For the CDR3, the DNA is TGTGCCAGCAGTTTCTCAGGGGGCGGGTACGAGCAGTACTTC.

This rearrangement joins TRBV30 to TRBJ1-5; 7 bases are shared with TRBD1. In germline, CDR1 is GTSNPN, CDR2 SVGIG (reference sequence). This CDR3 is 13 amino acids long. The J segment lost 4 bases and the V segment lost 7 bases, leaving 7 bases of the junction unmatched. Here the CDR3 DNA reads TGTGCCTCCAGGGACAGTACTAATCAGCCCCAGCATTTT. This translates into CASRDSTNQPQHF. Filled out from reference TRBV30 and TRBJ1-5, the complete variable domain reads SQTIHQWPATLVQPVGSPLSLECTVEGTSNPNLYWYRQAAGRGLQLLFYSVGIGQISSEVPQNLSASRPQDRQFILSSKKLLLSDSGFYLCASRDSTNQPQHFGDGTRLSIL.

The chain is built from TRBV6-6 and TRBJ1-5; possible D gene TRBD1, 6 bases. Trimming left V 5 bases short and J 2 bases short, with 19 bases between. Germline loops: CDR1 MNHNY, CDR2 SVGAGI (reference sequence). There are 17 residues in the CDR3. CDR3 nucleotides: TGTGCCAGCAGTCCTTGGTGGGGGGGCGCCGGCAATCAGCCCCAGCATTTT. This codes for CASSPWWGGAGNQPQHF.

The V gene is TRBV25-1, the J gene TRBJ2-7; possibly TRBD1 for D (10 bases). V was pared by 4 bases and J by 2 bases, with 18 bases between. The CDR3 covers 16 residues. CDR1 is MGHDK and CDR2 is SYGVNS in the germline V gene. The CDR3 reads CASSGLAGQGTYEQYF. The CDR3, as DNA: TGTGCCAGCAGTGGTCTAGCGGGACAGGGGACCTACGAGCAGTACTTC.

The rearrangement joins TRBV7-9 to TRBJ1-2; D uncertain. V lost 6 bases, J lost 6 bases, and 11 bases lay in between. The CDR3 runs to 12 residues. Germline CDR1 is SEHNR and CDR2 is FQNEAQ (reference sequence). The DNA of the CDR3 is TGTGCCAGCAGGGGAGGAAAGGATGGCTACACCTTC. The encoded protein is CASRGGKDGYTF.

This chain uses TRBV28 with TRBJ1-4, with a tentative D call TRBD1 (5 bases). The germline V gene has CDR1 MDHEN and CDR2 SYDVKM. Deletions cut 5 bases from V and 0 bases from J, with 10 bases between. The CDR3 runs 15 residues. This CDR3 is CASSKPGATNEKLFF. The DNA of the CDR3 is TGTGCCAGCAGTAAACCGGGGGCAACTAATGAAAAACTGTTTTTT.

V and J are TRBV4-3 and TRBJ1-2; D ambiguous. The germline V gene has CDR1 LGHNA and CDR2 YSLEER. Trimming removed 0 bases from V and 1 base from J, with 9 bases in between. The CDR3 is made up of 15 amino acids. CDR3 loop: CASSQDEHNNYGYTF. CDR3 coding DNA: TGCGCCAGCAGCCAAGATGAGCATAATAACTATGGCTACACCTTC.

The V gene is TRBV9, the J gene TRBJ1-6; D may be TRBD1 (6 bases). Deletions cut 3 bases from V and 10 bases from J, with 17 bases between. The CDR3 has 15 residues. Germline CDR1 and CDR2: SGDLS and YYNGEE. The CDR3 loop reads CASSEGESRGSPLHF. As DNA, the CDR3 is TGTGCCAGCAGCGAGGGGGAGTCGAGGGGATCACCCCTCCACTTT.

V gene TRBV19 combines with J gene TRBJ1-4, with no clear D. Trimming stripped 2 bases from V and 7 bases from J, with 11 bases between. This CDR3 is 14 amino acids long. Germline assignment: CDR1 LNHDA and CDR2 SQIVND (reference sequence). This CDR3 is CASSINLSTEKLFF. The CDR3 bases are TGTGCCAGTAGTATAAATCTAAGTACTGAAAAACTGTTTTTT.

This clone was seen a few times. The chain recombines TRBV4-3 with TRBJ1-1, with TRBD1 matching 7 bases. Trimming at V came to 4 bases and at J to 1 base, leaving 3 bases not matched to a gene. Germline values: CDR1 LGHNA, CDR2 YSLEER. CDR3 length equals 14 residues. In DNA form, the CDR3 reads TGCGCCAGCAGCCTAAGACAGGGGAACACTGAAGCTTTCTTT. Translating it yields CASSLRQGNTEAFF.

Only one count was recorded for this clone. V usage is TRBV10-3 and J usage is TRBJ1-1; D is ambiguous. Trimming removed 8 bases at V and 3 bases at J, with 10 bases between. The germline gives CDR1 ENHRY, CDR2 SYGVKD. The CDR3 has 12 amino acids. The CDR3 region has the DNA TGTGCCATCTCTGGAGGCGACACTGAAGCTTTCTTT. Its protein is CAISGGDTEAFF.

The J gene is TRBJ2-7, the V gene TRBV27; 7 bases line up with TRBD2. This CDR3 is built from 14 residues. Looked up from germline, CDR1 is MNHEY and CDR2 is SMNVEV (reference sequence). The V segment lost 7 bases and the J segment 5 bases; nucleotides outside the gene matches: 11. In DNA, the CDR3 is TGTGCCAGCACGGGGGGACTAAAACTCCACGAGCAGTACTTC. Translated, it gives CASTGGLKLHEQYF.

This clone was picked up a small number of times. This chain links TRBV5-4 with TRBJ1-1; D gene ambiguous. Germline CDR1 and CDR2: SGHNT and YYREEE (reference sequence). Trimming shortened V by 2 bases and J by 1 base, and 9 bases separated the two germline ends. CDR3 size: 14 residues. CDR3 loop: CASSFSHQNTEAFF. The CDR3 DNA sequence: TGTGCCAGCAGCTTCTCACACCAGAACACTGAAGCTTTCTTT. Complete variable domain (other parts from reference TRBV5-4 and TRBJ1-1): ETGVTQSPTHLIKTRGQQVTLRCSSQSGHNTVSWYQQALGQGPQFIFQYYREEENGRGNFPPRFSGLQFPNYSSELNVNALELDDSALYLCASSFSHQNTEAFFGQGTRLTVV.

The V and J genes are TRBV10-3 and TRBJ2-7; D perhaps matches TRBD2 (7 bases). In germline, CDR1 is ENHRY, CDR2 SYGVKD. Trimming removed 7 bases from V and 0 bases from J, with 13 bases in between. This CDR3 has 14 residues. The DNA for the CDR3 is TGTGCCATCAAAAGGGGGGGGACCTCCTACGAGCAGTACTTC. It translates to CAIKRGGTSYEQYF.

The V gene is TRBV19, the J gene TRBJ1-3, with D perhaps TRBD1 (6 bases). The length of the CDR3 is 17 residues. Germline lookup yields CDR1 LNHDA and CDR2 SQIVND (reference sequence). The V and J ends lost 5 bases and 4 bases respectively, with 21 bases between them. CDR3: CASSPNPPGQSGNTIYF. CDR3 DNA sequence: TGTGCCAGTAGTCCCAACCCACCTGGACAGTCGGGAAACACCATATATTTT.

The chain is built from TRBV7-9 and TRBJ2-3, with a weak D call TRBD1 (6 bases). CDR1 and CDR2 (germline): SEHNR, FQNEAQ (reference sequence). V was trimmed by 1 base and J by 1 base, leaving 9 bases between them. This CDR3 is built from 15 residues. CDR3 coding DNA: TGTGCCAGCAGCTTAGAGGACAGCCGCACAGATACGCAGTATTTT. It specifies CASSLEDSRTDTQYF.